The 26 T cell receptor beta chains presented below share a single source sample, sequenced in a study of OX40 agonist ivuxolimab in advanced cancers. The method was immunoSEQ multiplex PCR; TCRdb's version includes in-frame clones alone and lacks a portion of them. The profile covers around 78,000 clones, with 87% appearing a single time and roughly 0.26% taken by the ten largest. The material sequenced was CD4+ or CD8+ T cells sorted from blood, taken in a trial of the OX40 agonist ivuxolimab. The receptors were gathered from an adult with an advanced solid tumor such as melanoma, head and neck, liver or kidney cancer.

The CDR3 DNA sequence: TGTGCCAGCAGTTTACGGGGACCGAACACTGAAGCTTTCTTT. Translated, it gives CASSLRGPNTEAFF. This chain uses TRBV28 with TRBJ1-1, with a weak D call TRBD1 (5 bases). The V and J ends lost 2 bases and 1 base respectively, with 8 bases between them. Germline V gene sequence: CDR1 MDHEN, CDR2 SYDVKM. The length of the CDR3 is 14 residues.

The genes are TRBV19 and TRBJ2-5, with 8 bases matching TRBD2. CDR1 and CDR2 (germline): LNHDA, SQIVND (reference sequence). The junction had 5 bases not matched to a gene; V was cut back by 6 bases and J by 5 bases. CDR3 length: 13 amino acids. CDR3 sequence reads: CASSGLAGETQYF. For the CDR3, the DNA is TGTGCCAGTAGCGGACTAGCAGGGGAGACCCAGTACTTC.

CDR3 protein: CASSPRGDGGNTIYF. Here the CDR3 DNA reads TGTGCCAGCTCACCCAGGGGGGACGGTGGAAACACCATATATTTT. The gene calls are TRBV18 and TRBJ1-3; TRBD1 aligns across 7 bases. Germline V lookup: CDR1 KGHSH, CDR2 LQKENI. The CDR3 loop spans 15 amino acids. V gave up 3 bases and J gave up 3 bases; unmatched junction bases: 5.

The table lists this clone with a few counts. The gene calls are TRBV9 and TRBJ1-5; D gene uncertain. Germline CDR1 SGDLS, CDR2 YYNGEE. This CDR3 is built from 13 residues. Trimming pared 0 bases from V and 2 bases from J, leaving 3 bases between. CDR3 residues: CASSVAGNQPQHF. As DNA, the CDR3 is TGTGCCAGCAGCGTAGCGGGCAATCAGCCCCAGCATTTT.

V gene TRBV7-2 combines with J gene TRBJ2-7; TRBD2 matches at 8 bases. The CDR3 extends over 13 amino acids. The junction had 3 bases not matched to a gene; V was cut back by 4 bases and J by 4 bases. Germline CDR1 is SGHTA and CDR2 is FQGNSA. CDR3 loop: CASSSSGGYEQYF. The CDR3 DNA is TGTGCCAGCAGCTCAAGCGGGGGATACGAGCAGTACTTC.

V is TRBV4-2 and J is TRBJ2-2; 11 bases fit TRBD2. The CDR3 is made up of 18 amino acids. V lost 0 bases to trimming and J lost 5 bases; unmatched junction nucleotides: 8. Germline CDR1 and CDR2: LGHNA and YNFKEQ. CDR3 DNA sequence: TGTGCCAGCAGCCAAGATAAACTAGCGGGAGTTCGGACCGGGGAGCTGTTTTTT. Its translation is CASSQDKLAGVRTGELFF.

The chain's CDR3 is CASRTAVYNEQFF. The CDR3 DNA follows: TGTGCCAGCAGAACTGCTGTCTACAATGAGCAGTTCTTC. V usage is TRBV27 and J usage is TRBJ2-1; D is undetermined. V lost 6 bases, J lost 3 bases, and 9 bases lay in between. CDR3 size: 13 residues. Per germline, CDR1 MNHEY and CDR2 SMNVEV (reference sequence).

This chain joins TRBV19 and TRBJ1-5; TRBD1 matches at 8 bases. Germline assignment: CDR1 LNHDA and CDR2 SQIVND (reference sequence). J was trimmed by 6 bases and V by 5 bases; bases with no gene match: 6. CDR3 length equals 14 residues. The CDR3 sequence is CASSRQGIGQPQHF. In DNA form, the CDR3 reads TGTGCCAGTAGTCGACAGGGGATCGGTCAGCCCCAGCATTTT.

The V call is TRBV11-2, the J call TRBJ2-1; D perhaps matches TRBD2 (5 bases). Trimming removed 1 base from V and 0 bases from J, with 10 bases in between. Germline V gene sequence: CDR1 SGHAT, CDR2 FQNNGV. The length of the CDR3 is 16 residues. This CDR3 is CASSLVPGSSYNEQFF. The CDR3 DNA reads TGTGCCAGCAGCTTAGTTCCGGGGAGCTCCTACAATGAGCAGTTCTTC.

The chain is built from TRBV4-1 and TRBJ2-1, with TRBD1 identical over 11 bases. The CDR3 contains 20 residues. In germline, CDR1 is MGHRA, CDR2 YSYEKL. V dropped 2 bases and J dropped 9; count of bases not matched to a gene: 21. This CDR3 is CASSQISAGQGALWRSEQFF. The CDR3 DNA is TGCGCCAGCAGCCAAATCTCGGCCGGACAGGGGGCGCTTTGGCGTTCTGAGCAGTTCTTC.

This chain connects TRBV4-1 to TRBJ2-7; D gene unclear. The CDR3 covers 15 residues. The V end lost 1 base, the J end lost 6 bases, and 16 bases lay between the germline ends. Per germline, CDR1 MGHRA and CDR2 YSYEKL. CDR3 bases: TGCGCCAGCAGCCAAGCCTCTTCCCCAGGCGGCGAGCAGTACTTC. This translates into CASSQASSPGGEQYF.

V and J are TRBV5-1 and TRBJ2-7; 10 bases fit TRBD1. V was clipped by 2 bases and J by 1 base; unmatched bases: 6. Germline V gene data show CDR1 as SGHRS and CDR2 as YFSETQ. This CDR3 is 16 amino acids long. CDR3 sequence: CASSFLGTGDSYEQYF. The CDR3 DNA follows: TGCGCCAGCAGCTTCCTCGGGACAGGGGATTCCTACGAGCAGTACTTC. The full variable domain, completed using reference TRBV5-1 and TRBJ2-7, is KAGVTQTPRYLIKTRGQQVTLSCSPISGHRSVSWYQQTPGQGLQFLFEYFSETQRNKGNFPGRFSGRQFSNSRSEMNVSTLELGDSALYLCASSFLGTGDSYEQYFGPGTRLTVT.

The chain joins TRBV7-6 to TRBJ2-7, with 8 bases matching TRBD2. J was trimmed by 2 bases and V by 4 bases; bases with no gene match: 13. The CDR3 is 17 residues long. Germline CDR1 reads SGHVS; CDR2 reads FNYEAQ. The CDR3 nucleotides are TGTGCCAGCAGCTCAACTAGCGGCCGGGTGGGTGCCTACGAGCAGTACTTC. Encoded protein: CASSSTSGRVGAYEQYF.

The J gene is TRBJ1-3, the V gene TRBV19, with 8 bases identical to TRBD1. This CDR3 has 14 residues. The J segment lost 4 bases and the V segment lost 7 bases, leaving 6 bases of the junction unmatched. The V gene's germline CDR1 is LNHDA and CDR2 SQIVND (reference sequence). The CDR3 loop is CASTNRGSGNTIYF. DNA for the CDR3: TGTGCCAGTACCAACAGGGGGTCAGGAAACACCATATATTTT.

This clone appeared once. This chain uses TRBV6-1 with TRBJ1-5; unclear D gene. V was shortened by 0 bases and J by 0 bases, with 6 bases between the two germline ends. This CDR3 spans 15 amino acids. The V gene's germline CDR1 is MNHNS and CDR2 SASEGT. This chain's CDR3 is CASSEAGHSNQPQHF. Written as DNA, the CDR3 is TGTGCCAGCAGTGAAGCAGGGCATAGCAATCAGCCCCAGCATTTT.

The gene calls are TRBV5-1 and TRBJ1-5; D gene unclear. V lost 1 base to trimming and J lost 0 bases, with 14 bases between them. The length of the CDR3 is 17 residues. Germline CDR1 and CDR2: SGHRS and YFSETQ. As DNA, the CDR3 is TGCGCCAGCAGCTTGTCTCAAGGAATTGATAGCAATCAGCCCCAGCATTTT. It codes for CASSLSQGIDSNQPQHF.

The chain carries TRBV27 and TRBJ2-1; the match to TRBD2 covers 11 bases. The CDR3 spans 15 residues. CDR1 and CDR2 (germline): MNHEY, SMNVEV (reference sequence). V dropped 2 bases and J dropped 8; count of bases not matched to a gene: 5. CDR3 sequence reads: CASSLMGLAADEQFF. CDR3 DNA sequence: TGTGCCAGCAGTTTAATGGGACTAGCGGCCGATGAGCAGTTCTTC.

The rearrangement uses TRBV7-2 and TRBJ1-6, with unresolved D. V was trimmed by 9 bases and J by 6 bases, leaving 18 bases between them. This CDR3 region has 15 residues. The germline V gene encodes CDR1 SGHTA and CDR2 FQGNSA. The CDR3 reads CASQASGVINSPLHF. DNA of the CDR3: TGTGCCAGTCAAGCTTCGGGAGTTATTAATTCACCCCTCCACTTT.

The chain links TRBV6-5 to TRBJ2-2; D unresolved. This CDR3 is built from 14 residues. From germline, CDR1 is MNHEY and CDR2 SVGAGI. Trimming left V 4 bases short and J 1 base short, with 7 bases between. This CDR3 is CASSSLWNTGELFF. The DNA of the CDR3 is TGTGCCAGCAGTTCCCTGTGGAACACCGGGGAGCTGTTTTTT.

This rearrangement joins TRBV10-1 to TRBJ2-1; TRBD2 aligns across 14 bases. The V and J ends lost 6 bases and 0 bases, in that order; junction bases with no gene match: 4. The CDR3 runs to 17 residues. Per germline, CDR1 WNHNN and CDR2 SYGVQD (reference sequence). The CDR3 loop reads CASSSGLAGGSYNEQFF. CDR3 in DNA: TGCGCCAGCAGCTCCGGACTAGCGGGAGGCTCCTACAATGAGCAGTTCTTC.

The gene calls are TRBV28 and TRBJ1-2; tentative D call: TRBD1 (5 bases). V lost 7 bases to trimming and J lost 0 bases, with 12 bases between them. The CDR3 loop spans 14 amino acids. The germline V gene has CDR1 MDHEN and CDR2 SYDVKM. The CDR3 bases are TGTGCCAGCACCTGGGGGGGAGCTAACTATGGCTACACCTTC. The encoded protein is CASTWGGANYGYTF.

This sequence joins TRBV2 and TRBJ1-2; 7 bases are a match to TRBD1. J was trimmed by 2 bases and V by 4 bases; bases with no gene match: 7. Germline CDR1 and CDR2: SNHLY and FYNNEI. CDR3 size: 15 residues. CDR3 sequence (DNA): TGTGCCAGCAGTGGTACCGGGACAGTCAACTATGGCTACACCTTC. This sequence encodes CASSGTGTVNYGYTF.

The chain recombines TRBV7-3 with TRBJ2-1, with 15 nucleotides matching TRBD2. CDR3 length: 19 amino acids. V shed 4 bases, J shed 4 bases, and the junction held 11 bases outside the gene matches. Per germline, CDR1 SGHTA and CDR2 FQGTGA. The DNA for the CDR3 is TGTGCCAGCAGCTCACCCCCGGGACTAGCGGGAGGTACGTACAATGAGCAGTTCTTC. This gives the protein CASSSPPGLAGGTYNEQFF.

The DNA of the CDR3 is TGTGCCAGCAGTTACGCGAGCGGGAGCACAGATACGCAGTATTTT. It specifies CASSYASGSTDTQYF. The chain combines TRBV6-5 with TRBJ2-3; TRBD2 might be the D (6 bases). V shed 2 bases and J shed 0 bases, with 9 bases lying between them. This CDR3 has 15 residues. The V gene's germline CDR1 is MNHEY and CDR2 SVGAGI.

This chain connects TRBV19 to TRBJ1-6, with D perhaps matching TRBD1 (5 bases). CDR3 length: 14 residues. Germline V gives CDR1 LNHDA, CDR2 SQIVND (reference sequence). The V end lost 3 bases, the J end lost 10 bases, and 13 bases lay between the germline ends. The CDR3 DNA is TGTGCCAGTAGTATCCGGTCGGAGGGGTCACCCCTCCACTTT. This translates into CASSIRSEGSPLHF.

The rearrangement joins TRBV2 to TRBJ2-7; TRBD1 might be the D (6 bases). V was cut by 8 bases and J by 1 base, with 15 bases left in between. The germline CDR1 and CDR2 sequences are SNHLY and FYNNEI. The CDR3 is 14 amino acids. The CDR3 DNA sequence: TGTGCCAGCTCACTCGGACAGTTATCCTACGAGCAGTACTTC. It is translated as CASSLGQLSYEQYF.